Listed below are T cell receptor beta chains from one sample, sequenced in a study of Graves' ophthalmopathy and Graves' hyperthyroidism. TCRdb re-called the multiplex PCR reads through MiXCR, storing one row per CDR3 protein. The top ten hold roughly 1.5% of the sample, which has around 400,000 distinct CDR3 sequences, around 17% seen once. Sequencing used peripheral blood. These receptors were obtained from a woman between 18 and 29 years old with Graves' ophthalmopathy. CDR3s include the opening cysteine and the closing phenylalanine or tryptophan. Fields, in order: V gene, J gene, D gene, CDR3 protein. D genes are given only for firm matches.

>TRBV7-9|TRBJ2-5|NA
CASSPPQTQYF
>TRBV18|TRBJ2-5|NA
CASSQLDYSHQYF
>TRBV28|TRBJ2-7|NA
CASTFGRNEQYF
>TRBV12-3/TRBV12-4|TRBJ2-4|NA
CASSLRDIQYF
>TRBV7-9|TRBJ1-6|NA
CASTPGTPNNSPLHF
>TRBV20-1|TRBJ1-5|TRBD1
CSAVPGTGVRNQPQHF
>TRBV9|TRBJ1-5|NA
CASSVEGSGQPQHF
>TRBV6-1|TRBJ1-1|NA
CASSEDAGGNTEAFF
>TRBV6-2/TRBV6-3|TRBJ2-7|NA
CASSPARQDHYEQYF
>TRBV15|TRBJ2-5|TRBD2
CATSRDLAGARETQYF
>TRBV12-3/TRBV12-4|TRBJ2-5|TRBD1
CASRAGGGETQYF
>TRBV11-1|TRBJ1-5|NA
CASSLGGLESNQPQHF
>TRBV6-1|TRBJ1-5|NA
CASRLGPNSNQPQHF
>TRBV11-2|TRBJ2-5|TRBD2
CASSPGLAGGLGLETQYF
>TRBV11-2|TRBJ2-5|NA
CASSLVEQTQYF
>TRBV11-2|TRBJ1-6|TRBD1
CASSPGQANSYNSPLHF
>TRBV12-3/TRBV12-4|TRBJ1-5|NA
CASSLAGPLIGNQPQHF
>TRBV7-9|TRBJ2-5|NA
CASSRGVAQYF
>TRBV6-1|TRBJ1-1|NA
CASTARTVNTEAFF
>TRBV29-1|TRBJ1-1|NA
CSVDLASEAFF
>TRBV11-2|TRBJ2-7|TRBD1
CASSPGTGATYEQYF
>TRBV11-2|TRBJ1-5|TRBD1
CASSQTGGSYSNQPQHF
>TRBV7-2|TRBJ2-5|NA
CASSELPGPTGETQYF
>TRBV28|TRBJ2-5|NA
CASRGDQETQYF
>TRBV30|TRBJ2-7|NA
CASNRDGRSYEQYF
>TRBV19|TRBJ2-7|NA
CASSSPSGPSPSPQYEQYF
>TRBV5-1|TRBJ2-7|NA
CASSLGRGESYEQYF
>TRBV24-1|TRBJ2-5|TRBD1
CATSDSTGVETQYF
>TRBV27|TRBJ1-5|NA
CASSLSWDIYQPQHF
>TRBV28|TRBJ1-2|NA
CASTSYRDYGYTF